This T cell receptor beta chain was identified during a study of spatial heterogeneity in lung cancer. This clonotype was counted many times. Because the library targeted alpha chains, this beta chain is an off-target read whose size means little. TCRdb reanalysed the 5' RACE reads using MiXCR and keeps one entry per CDR3 protein. The table includes around 7,800 distinct CDR3 sequences, roughly 8.6% detected once. Time point denoted: sample taken at primary tumor resection. TCRs were sequenced from unsorted whole RNA of tumor, nontumor lung or PBMC. V shed 11 bases and J shed 6 bases, with 19 bases lying between them. Germline loops: CDR1 ENHRY, CDR2 SYGVKD. The CDR3 totals 13 residues.

The specimen comprised PBMCs, sampled at surgery. The receptor was derived from a male donor with early-stage non-small cell lung cancer. The chain couples TRBV10-3 to TRBJ1-1; D perhaps matches TRBD1 (5 bases). As DNA, the CDR3 is TGTGCCTCCTCCCGGGGGGAAGGCGCTGAAGCTTTCTTT. Translation: CASSRGEGAEAFF.